This TCR beta chain emerged from a study of CD8+ T cells in alopecia areata. The CDR3 totals 13 residues. V was shortened by 3 bases and J by 6 bases, with 11 bases between the two germline ends. The germline V gene has CDR1 SQVTM and CDR2 ANQGSEA. Sequencing used cDNA as its template, made by extracting RNA and reverse transcribing it. Only in-frame clones appear in the TCRdb table, and some are missing; sequencing was by immunoSEQ multiplex PCR. The table has 110,000 to 150,000 clones, around 50% seen once. Sequencing used CD4+ T cells sorted from blood, obtained at week 0. This clonotype was sampled from a human donor with alopecia areata. V and J are TRBV29-1 and TRBJ1-4, with a weak D call TRBD1 (5 bases). CDR3 bases: TGCAGCGTTGAGGGGGGAACGGATGAAAAACTGTTTTTT. Translating it yields CSVEGGTDEKLFF.